The clone carrying this T cell receptor beta chain was found once. These data are taken from a study of blood T cell repertoires in COVID-19. In the study overall: Samples came from the United States, Italy and Spain, spanning acute and convalescent COVID-19.

In the original processing: Counts of nucleated cells, estimated from reference gene primer amplification, were obtained. Assay used: immunoSEQ multiplex PCR; TCRdb lists only in-frame clones, some missing. V, J and clone size were drawn from that table, and D and trimming were deduced from the DNA. The sample carries about 130,000 clones, around 88% recorded once. Deletions cut 4 bases from V and 2 bases from J, with 15 bases between. The CDR3 runs to 16 residues. Germline CDR1 SGHVS, CDR2 FQNEAQ. The sequenced sample was peripheral blood. The origin of this receptor is a man in his fifties with acute or convalescent COVID-19. The chain couples TRBV7-8 to TRBJ1-3; D is possibly TRBD1 (5 bases). The CDR3 DNA reads TGTGCCAGCAGCTCAAGCAGGCTCAGGGCTGGAAACACCATATATTTT. The encoded protein is CASSSSRLRAGNTIYF.